The text below deals with one TCR beta chain. TCRdb's copy holds only in-frame clones and misses some; the assay was immunoSEQ multiplex PCR. This table has approximately 760,000 clones, roughly 88% appearing once. Germline values: CDR1 SGDLS, CDR2 YYNGEE. With 0 bases removed from V and 8 bases from J, the gap between germline ends came to 18 bases. The CDR3 length is 16 residues. This sample was included in a study of shared T cell receptors in the human thymus. These records were also assigned to another study, of human thymus T cells. As reported in that work: The thymus was resected at corrective cardiac surgery. Apparent skewing of V and J gene usage characterized both thymic and blood repertoires. Related research described strongly overlapping thymic repertoires in unrelated people.

The chain combines TRBV9 with TRBJ2-1; TRBD1 is a possible D gene (6 bases). The sequencing sample was made of thymocytes. This TCR derives from a girl younger than two with a congenital heart defect. The DNA of the CDR3 is TGTGCCAGCAGCGTAGCTGAGGGGGTAGTCTGGGATGAGCAGTTCTTC. Protein sequence: CASSVAEGVVWDEQFF.